A selection of T cell receptor beta chains follows, all from one sample in a study of memory CD4+ T cells and cytomegalovirus serostatus. Here immunoSEQ multiplex PCR was the method, and the copy in TCRdb shows in-frame clones only, minus some. The sample has 75,000 to 95,000 clones; less than 90% are singletons. The sequenced sample consisted of memory CD4+ T cells from blood. The receptors were sampled from an adult in good health and CMV-seronegative. The CDR3 runs from the conserved cysteine through the conserved F or W. A D gene is named only where the DNA matches it firmly. Clone size is stated in some rows and not others, as once, few, many or a class when expanded.

NA	TRBV5-4	TRBD1	TRBJ1-2	TGTGCCAGCAGCTTGGGGAGGGGGCAGGGCGGCTACACCTTC	CASSLGRGQGGYTF
NA	TRBV20-1	NA	TRBJ1-2	TGCAGTTCTCCAGGGCCTGGCTACACCTTC	CSSPGPGYTF
NA	TRBV4-1	NA	TRBJ2-7	TGCGCCAGCAGCCAACTGGCTGCCTCCTACGAGCAGTACTTC	CASSQLAASYEQYF
NA	TRBV18	TRBD1	TRBJ1-1	TGTGCCAGCTCACGGCCGGACAGGGCCGACACTGAAGCTTTCTTT	CASSRPDRADTEAFF
NA	TRBV9	NA	TRBJ1-1	TGTGCCAGCAGCCCGCTCGGCACTGAAGCTTTCTTT	CASSPLGTEAFF
few	TRBV11-1	NA	TRBJ2-7	TGTGCCAGCAGCTCAGTTGGGGGATCTACGCAGCAGTACTTC	CASSSVGGSTQQYF
NA	TRBV5-1	TRBD2	TRBJ2-3	TGCGCCAGCAGCTTCCTACCCCCTCAGCGGGGCCCTTCCCATACGCAGTATTTT	CASSFLPPQRGPSHTQYF
NA	TRBV5-1	NA	TRBJ2-2	TGCGCCAGCAGCTGGGACACCGGGGAGCTGTTTTTT	CASSWDTGELFF
NA	TRBV7-6	TRBD2	TRBJ2-6	TGTGCCAGCAGCTCCGGGGGGTCTGGGGCCAACGTCCTGACTTTC	CASSSGGSGANVLTF
NA	TRBV5-6	TRBD2	TRBJ2-7	TGTGCCAGCAGCCGGGAACTAGCGGGGAGCTACGAGCAGTACTTC	CASSRELAGSYEQYF
NA	TRBV6-5	NA	TRBJ1-2	TGTGCCAGCAGTTCTTTCTCGGCAGGGAATCGCTATGGCTACACCTTC	CASSSFSAGNRYGYTF
NA	TRBV18	NA	TRBJ2-5	TGTGCCAGCTCACGACGACGGTCAGAAGAGACCCAGTACTTC	CASSRRRSEETQYF
NA	TRBV6-5	NA	TRBJ2-2	TGTGCCAGCAGTTACTCGACCGGTTCCGGGGAGCTGTTTTTT	CASSYSTGSGELFF
once	TRBV19	TRBD1	TRBJ1-5	TGTGCCAGTGGGGACAGCGTCAATCAGCCCCAGCATTTT	CASGDSVNQPQHF
NA	TRBV7-8	NA	TRBJ1-5	TGTGCCAGCAGCCCAGGGACGGTCAATCAGCCCCAGCATTTT	CASSPGTVNQPQHF
NA	TRBV9	NA	TRBJ1-2	TGTGCCAGCAGCGAGGGGCCAATCGGTGTCGGGCGCGGCTACACCTTC	CASSEGPIGVGRGYTF
NA	TRBV6-5	NA	TRBJ2-2	TGTGCCAGCAGTTACCAGCTAGGGAAGGCCGGGGAGCTGTTTTTT	CASSYQLGKAGELFF
NA	TRBV9	TRBD2	TRBJ2-5	TGTGCCAGCAGCCCCCGCAGCGCCAGCGGGGATTTGGAGACCCAGTACTTC	CASSPRSASGDLETQYF
NA	TRBV6-6	TRBD1	TRBJ1-1	TGTGCCAGCAGTCCAGGGGGCAGGATCTACACTGAAGCTTTCTTT	CASSPGGRIYTEAFF
NA	TRBV30	NA	TRBJ1-6	TGTGCCTGGAGCCCTTCAAGCCCACCCCTCCACTTT	CAWSPSSPPLHF
few	TRBV30	TRBD1	TRBJ1-1	TGTGCCTGGAAGAGGGCAGGGGGAAAAAAGGAAGCTTTCTTT	CAWKRAGGKKEAFF
NA	TRBV6-6	NA	TRBJ1-1	TGTGCCAGCAGTTACTTTGATCCCGCGGACACTGAAGCTTTCTTT	CASSYFDPADTEAFF
NA	TRBV4-1	NA	TRBJ2-7	TGCGCCAGCAGCCAAGTCCTAGACCAGACCTACGAGCAGTACTTC	CASSQVLDQTYEQYF